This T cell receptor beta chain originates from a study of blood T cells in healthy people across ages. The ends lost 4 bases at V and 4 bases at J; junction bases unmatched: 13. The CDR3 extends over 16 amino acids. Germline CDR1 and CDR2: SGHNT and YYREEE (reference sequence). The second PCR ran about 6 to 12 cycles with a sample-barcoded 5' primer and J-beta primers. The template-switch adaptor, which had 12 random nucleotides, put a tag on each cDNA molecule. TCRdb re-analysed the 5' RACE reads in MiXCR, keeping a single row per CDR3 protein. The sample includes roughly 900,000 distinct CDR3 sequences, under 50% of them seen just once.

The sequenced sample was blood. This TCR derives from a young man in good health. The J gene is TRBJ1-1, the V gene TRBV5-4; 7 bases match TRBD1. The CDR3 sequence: CASSPPPTGLGTEAFF. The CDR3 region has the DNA TGTGCCAGCAGCCCACCCCCGACAGGGCTGGGCACTGAAGCTTTCTTT.